Following are 26 T cell receptor beta chains from one sample sequenced in a study of T cells in Graves' hyperthyroidism and ophthalmopathy. RNA transcripts provided the source from which TCR beta CDR3 regions were amplified. Initially, a first-round RT-PCR of the TCR CDR3 employed the HTBI primer set. Via MiXCR, TCRdb re-called the multiplex PCR reads, giving one row per CDR3 protein. Of around 360,000 distinct CDR3 sequences listed, nearly 15% are singletons. The material sequenced was blood. The receptors stem from a woman in her sixties or seventies with Graves' ophthalmopathy.

The rearrangement uses TRBV11-2 and TRBJ2-2, with D perhaps TRBD1 (5 bases). V lost 5 bases to trimming and J lost 4 bases, with 14 bases between them. Germline values: CDR1 SGHAT, CDR2 FQNNGV. This CDR3 comprises 15 residues. CDR3 protein: CASSGMTVFTGELFF. Here the CDR3 DNA reads TGTGCCAGCAGCGGGATGACAGTGTTCACCGGGGAGCTGTTTTTT.

V usage is TRBV7-9 and J usage is TRBJ2-2; 11 bases align to TRBD1. CDR3 length: 18 residues. The germline V gene has CDR1 SEHNR and CDR2 FQNEAQ (reference sequence). J lost 6 bases, V lost 5 bases, and 14 bases had no gene match. The CDR3 DNA reads TGTGCCAGCAGCCGCCAACCTCGGACAGGGGGCGCAGCCGGGGAGCTGTTTTTT. Protein sequence: CASSRQPRTGGAAGELFF.

This clonotype was recorded many times. The V gene is TRBV3-1, the J gene TRBJ2-2; D remains ambiguous. This CDR3 has 13 amino acids. The V gene lost 4 bases and the J gene lost 4 bases, with 7 bases spanning the gap. The germline V gene has CDR1 LGHDT and CDR2 YNNKEL (reference sequence). The CDR3 DNA follows: TGTGCCAGCAGCCCGGGCGGCACCGGGGAGCTGTTTTTT. It is translated as CASSPGGTGELFF.

This clonotype occurred many times. The chain recombines TRBV11-2 with TRBJ2-7; D is unresolved. Germline values: CDR1 SGHAT, CDR2 FQNNGV. V lost 5 bases and J 1 base, leaving 9 bases between the germline ends. The CDR3 loop spans 13 amino acids. The CDR3 protein is CASSPRRSYEQYF. DNA of the CDR3: TGTGCCAGCAGCCCCCGACGGTCCTACGAGCAGTACTTC.

V gene TRBV9 combines with J gene TRBJ2-7; TRBD2 aligns across 10 bases. The CDR3 has 15 amino acids. Germline CDR1 reads SGDLS; CDR2 reads YYNGEE. The V and J ends lost 3 bases and 5 bases, in that order; junction bases with no gene match: 8. This CDR3 is CASSAASGSRNEQYF. CDR3 nucleotides: TGTGCCAGCAGCGCCGCTAGCGGGAGTAGAAACGAGCAGTACTTC.

This clonotype was recorded many times. The V and J genes are TRBV2 and TRBJ2-1, with TRBD2 identical over 12 bases. CDR1 is SNHLY, CDR2 FYNNEI, per germline. The V segment lost 7 bases and the J segment 3 bases; nucleotides outside the gene matches: 7. This CDR3 has 16 residues. CDR3 coding DNA: TGTGCCAGCAACACCCTAGCGGGAGGGCTCTACAATGAGCAGTTCTTC. This translates into CASNTLAGGLYNEQFF.

Worth noting for this clonotype: A read error is possible here, since a much larger clone lies one base away. V is TRBV7-8 and J is TRBJ2-7; D is undetermined. The CDR3 extends over 15 amino acids. Germline V gene sequence: CDR1 SGHVS, CDR2 FQNEAQ. V shed 2 bases and J shed 0 bases, with 11 bases lying between them. This CDR3 is CASSLRRQPSYEQYF. The CDR3 DNA reads TGTGCCAGCAGCTTACGGCGGCAGCCCTCCTACGAGCAGTACTTC. Looking up the rest from reference TRBV7-8 and TRBJ2-7 gives the full variable domain: GAGVSQSPRYKVAKRGQDVALRCDPISGHVSLFWYQQALGQGPEFLTYFQNEAQLDKSGLPSDRFFAERPEGSVSTLKIQRTQQEDSAVYLCASSLRRQPSYEQYFGPGTRLTVT.

The chain has TRBV6-8 and TRBJ2-7; 7 bases agree with TRBD1. This CDR3 contains 14 residues. The trim removed 10 bases at V and 3 bases at J, leaving 12 bases unmatched. Germline V gene data show CDR1 as MNHGY and CDR2 as SAAAGT. This chain's CDR3 is CATQVGQGDYEQYF. Here the CDR3 DNA reads TGTGCCACCCAGGTGGGGCAGGGGGACTACGAGCAGTACTTC.

This clonotype was observed many times. The chain employs TRBV6-2 or TRBV6-3 and TRBJ1-1; D call uncertain. V shed 6 bases and J shed 4 bases, with 18 bases lying between them. CDR1 and CDR2 (germline): MNHEY, SVGEGT. This CDR3 has 15 residues. The chain's CDR3 is CASSSQTTVLTEAFF. The CDR3 region has the DNA TGTGCCAGCAGCTCCCAAACTACAGTTCTCACTGAAGCTTTCTTT.

In its sample, this clonotype was seen many times. The chain is built from TRBV28 and TRBJ2-4; 8 nucleotides match TRBD1. With V trimmed by 4 bases and J by 6 bases, 11 bases remained unmatched. Germline CDR1 MDHEN, CDR2 SYDVKM. CDR3 length: 16 residues. The CDR3 is CASSSGQGGDLNIQYF. CDR3 sequence (DNA): TGTGCCAGCAGTTCTGGACAGGGTGGGGATCTAAACATTCAGTACTTC.

This clonotype occurred many times. The V call is TRBV7-3, the J call TRBJ2-1, with D tentatively TRBD2 (6 bases). V lost 0 bases and J lost 10, with 10 bases in between. The germline V gene encodes CDR1 SGHTA and CDR2 FQGTGA. CDR3 length equals 13 residues. The CDR3 loop is CASSLTVGGEQFF. CDR3 nucleotide sequence: TGTGCCAGCAGCTTAACAGTGGGAGGAGAGCAGTTCTTC.

The chain joins TRBV30 to TRBJ2-5; D possibly corresponds to TRBD2 (6 bases). CDR3 length: 13 amino acids. CDR1 and CDR2 from the germline V gene are GTSNPN and SVGIG (reference sequence). V was pared by 5 bases and J by 2 bases, with 12 bases between. The CDR3 reads CAWEPGVQETQYF. CDR3 nucleotides: TGTGCCTGGGAGCCGGGAGTACAAGAGACCCAGTACTTC.

This clonotype was recorded at least ten times. This chain uses TRBV12-3 or TRBV12-4 with TRBJ1-2; 8 nucleotides line up with TRBD1. This CDR3 region has 14 residues. V shed 10 bases, J shed 3 bases, and the junction held 10 bases outside the gene matches. CDR3 sequence (DNA): TGTGCCACCTCCCCAGGGGGCGAAGACTATGGCTACACCTTC. Its translation is CATSPGGEDYGYTF.

This clonotype occurred many times. The V call is TRBV7-2, the J call TRBJ1-1, with a possible D match to TRBD1 (5 bases). Per the germline V gene, CDR1 is SGHTA and CDR2 is FQGNSA. CDR3 length: 13 residues. Trimming left V 4 bases short and J 11 bases short, with 17 bases between. The CDR3 loop reads CASSSPPGTRAFF. The CDR3 DNA reads TGTGCCAGCAGCTCCCCACCAGGGACTCGGGCTTTCTTT.

This chain connects TRBV19 to TRBJ2-3; no firm D call. The V gene's germline CDR1 is LNHDA and CDR2 SQIVND (reference sequence). The V end was cut by 3 bases, the J end by 2 bases, with 6 bases between. The CDR3 consists of 13 residues. CDR3 sequence reads: CASSMVLTDTQYF. The CDR3 DNA is TGTGCCAGTAGTATGGTCCTCACAGATACGCAGTATTTT. The whole variable domain, filled in from reference TRBV19 and TRBJ2-3, reads DGGITQSPKYLFRKEGQNVTLSCEQNLNHDAMYWYRQDPGQGLRLIYYSQIVNDFQKGDIAEGYSVSREKKESFPLTVTSAQKNPTAFYLCASSMVLTDTQYFGPGTRLTVL.

This clonotype was recorded many times. The CDR3 DNA sequence: TGTGCCAGCAGTACAGGGACCGAGACCCAGTACTTC. Encoded protein: CASSTGTETQYF. The chain combines TRBV7-8 with TRBJ2-5, with TRBD1 as a possible D gene (6 bases). Between the trimmed V and J ends, which lost 6 bases and 5 bases, there was a span of 10 bases. Looked up from germline, CDR1 is SGHVS and CDR2 is FQNEAQ. This CDR3 is built from 12 residues.

The chain carries TRBV29-1 and TRBJ2-1; tentatively, D is TRBD2 (5 bases). CDR1 and CDR2 from the germline V gene are SQVTM and ANQGSEA. The CDR3 totals 14 residues. The germline V and J ends were trimmed by 5 bases and 1 base, with 12 bases remaining between them. The CDR3 spells CSVKLTGSYNEQFF. The DNA for the CDR3 is TGCAGCGTTAAGTTAACGGGATCCTACAATGAGCAGTTCTTC.

This clonotype was detected a few times. The junction does not match germline at one end; this may be a read error. The chain joins TRBV28 to TRBJ2-5; the match to TRBD2 covers 11 bases. Germline V gives CDR1 MDHEN, CDR2 SYDVKM. This CDR3 is built from 12 residues. DNA for the CDR3: TGTGCCAGCAGTATGACTAGCGGGAATAATCACTTC. It translates to CASSMTSGNNHF.

This clonotype was found a few times. The gene calls are TRBV30 and TRBJ1-4, with D unresolved. Per the germline V gene, CDR1 is GTSNPN and CDR2 is SVGIG (reference sequence). CDR3 length equals 12 residues. Trimming stripped 1 base from V and 5 bases from J, with 5 bases between. Written as DNA, the CDR3 is TGTGCCTGGAGTGGCGGGAATGAAAAACTGTTTTTT. This encodes CAWSGGNEKLFF.

This clonotype has ten or more counts. V is TRBV6-4 and J is TRBJ2-7, with a possible D match to TRBD2 (6 bases). CDR1 is MRHNA, CDR2 SNTAGT, per germline. The CDR3 is made up of 13 amino acids. With 6 bases removed from V and 3 bases from J, the gap between germline ends came to 12 bases. The CDR3 DNA is TGTGCCAGCAGCCGGGGTAGCGGCTACGAGCAGTACTTC. It encodes CASSRGSGYEQYF.

This clonotype turned up a few times. The chain joins TRBV19 to TRBJ2-6; 7 positions match TRBD1. The CDR3 runs 15 residues. With 7 bases clipped from V and 2 bases from J, the junction kept 5 bases outside the gene matches. The germline gives CDR1 LNHDA, CDR2 SQIVND (reference sequence). DNA for the CDR3: TGTGCCAGTACTAATGACAGGGCTGGGGCCAACGTCCTGACTTTC. Encoded protein: CASTNDRAGANVLTF.

The table lists this clonotype with a count of one. This chain links TRBV20-1 with TRBJ2-4; maybe TRBD1 (5 bases). Germline V lookup: CDR1 DFQATT, CDR2 SNEGSKA (reference sequence). There are 15 residues in the CDR3. V was pared by 6 bases and J by 3 bases, with 18 bases between. The CDR3 is CSATKGIAGKNIQYF. DNA for the CDR3: TGCAGTGCCACGAAGGGGATTGCAGGCAAAAACATTCAGTACTTC.

As regards this clonotype: This may arise from a read error, as a much more abundant clone is one base away. The chain links TRBV20-1 to TRBJ1-5, with D unclear. CDR3 length: 12 amino acids. Germline V gene data show CDR1 as DFQATT and CDR2 as SNEGSKA (reference sequence). The V end lost 6 bases, the J end lost 5 bases, and 11 bases lay between the germline ends. The CDR3 DNA sequence: TGCAGTGCCACCATGGTTGATCAGCCCCAGCATTTT. This gives the protein CSATMVDQPQHF.

This clonotype has ten or more counts. The rearrangement uses TRBV7-3 and TRBJ2-3, with D maybe TRBD2 (5 bases). Trimming took off 2 bases at V and 3 bases at J, with 12 bases between the two ends. CDR3 length: 15 residues. Germline V gene data show CDR1 as SGHTA and CDR2 as FQGTGA. Written as DNA, the CDR3 is TGTGCCAGCAGCTTAGGGTCAACTAGAACAGATACGCAGTATTTT. Its translation: CASSLGSTRTDTQYF.

This clonotype was recorded at least ten times. The J gene is TRBJ1-5, the V gene TRBV30; D possibly corresponds to TRBD1 (6 bases). CDR3 length: 14 residues. Germline V gives CDR1 GTSNPN, CDR2 SVGIG (reference sequence). V was pared by 3 bases and J by 7 bases, with 16 bases between. DNA of the CDR3: TGTGCCTGGAGAGCGCGGGGGGCAAGGCAGCCCCAGCATTTT. Its protein is CAWRARGARQPQHF.

The chain is built from TRBV6-1 and TRBJ2-2; 7 bases map to TRBD2. V shed 1 base, J shed 6 bases, and the junction held 2 bases outside the gene matches. Germline loops: CDR1 MNHNS, CDR2 SASEGT. This CDR3 comprises 14 residues. CDR3 sequence: CASSEGGGAGELFF. In DNA, the CDR3 is TGTGCCAGCAGTGAAGGGGGGGGGGCCGGGGAGCTGTTTTTT.